This T cell receptor (beta chain) originates from a study of T cell responses to AZD1222 COVID-19 vaccine. Study-wide results and limits: The number of AZD1222 recipients seropositive at baseline was only six. CD4 TCRs associated with vaccination spanned spike, dominating at 160-218 and 743-854.

Produced via immunoSEQ multiplex PCR; TCRdb's table is partial and in-frame only. This repertoire shows 180,000 or so clones, 90% to 95% found once; its top ten account for around 1%. This clone was seen more than once but under ten times. Its specificity is unknown. V was pared by 6 bases and J by 8 bases, with 12 bases of the junction left unmatched. In germline, CDR1 is MDHEN, CDR2 SYDVKM. CDR3 size: 14 residues. This clonotype originated in an adult who received the MenACWY meningococcal vaccine as a control. The material sequenced was peripheral blood, taken 28 days after the second dose of the MenACWY control vaccine. This chain connects TRBV28 to TRBJ1-2; 7 nucleotides align to TRBD1. CDR3 nucleotide sequence: TGTGCCAGCAGGATCGGCGACAGGGAGGGAGGCTACACCTTC. Protein: CASRIGDREGGYTF.